This note documents a single TCR beta chain sequence. Its specificity is unknown. Quantitative 5'-RACE with molecular barcodes was used to make the TCR beta libraries. TCRdb independently ran MiXCR on the 5' RACE reads; one entry per CDR3 protein. In the table there are around 130,000 distinct CDR3 sequences, roughly 15% of which are singletons. V was trimmed by 6 bases and J by 3 bases, leaving 11 bases between them. Germline CDR1 reads DFQATT; CDR2 reads SNEGSKA (reference sequence). The CDR3 spans 13 residues. The data originate from a study of CD8 T cells in ankylosing spondylitis. Study-wide results and caveats: Matched synovial fluid from ankylosing spondylitis patients was reported to be enriched for disease-linked clones. Existing reports had already noted some motif variants in reactive arthritis synovial fluid and blood. Within ankylosing spondylitis blood, a TCR beta motif made up of fewer than ten highly homologous variants appeared to be characteristic. Disease-linked clones were CD8+ and relatively rare in peripheral blood.

The chain has TRBV20-1 and TRBJ2-2, with D tentatively TRBD2 (5 bases). The sample comprised blood, either unsorted or a sorted T cell fraction (not recorded which). The TCR originated in a male donor with ankylosing spondylitis. The CDR3 loop reads CSALRAYTGELFF. The CDR3 DNA follows: TGCAGTGCCCTGAGGGCCTACACCGGGGAGCTGTTTTTT.